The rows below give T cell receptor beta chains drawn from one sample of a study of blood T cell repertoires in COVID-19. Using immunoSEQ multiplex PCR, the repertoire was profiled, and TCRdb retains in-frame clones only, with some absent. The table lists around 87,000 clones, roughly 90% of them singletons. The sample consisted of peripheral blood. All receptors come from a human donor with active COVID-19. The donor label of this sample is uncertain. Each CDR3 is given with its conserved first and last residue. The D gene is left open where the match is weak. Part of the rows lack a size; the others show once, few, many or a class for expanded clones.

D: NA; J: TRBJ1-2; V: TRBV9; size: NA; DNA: TGTGCCAGCAGCACCGGGGGAGTGAGGCTGGACTATGGCTACACCTTC; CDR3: CASSTGGVRLDYGYTF
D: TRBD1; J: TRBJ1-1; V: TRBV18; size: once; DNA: TGTGCCAGCTCAACTAAGACAGGGGGCTCTCAAGCTTTCTTT; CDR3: CASSTKTGGSQAFF
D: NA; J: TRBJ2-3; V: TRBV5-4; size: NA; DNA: TGTGCCAGCAGCTTGGGGGCCCGCACAGATACGCAGTATTTT; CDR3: CASSLGARTDTQYF
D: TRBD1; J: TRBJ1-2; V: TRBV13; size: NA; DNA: TGTGCCAGCAGCTTCGGAGGATCGACAGGGGGCTATGGCTACACCTTC; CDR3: CASSFGGSTGGYGYTF
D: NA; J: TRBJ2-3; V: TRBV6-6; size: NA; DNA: TGTGCCAGCAGTTACTCCCCCAGGTCCAAAACAGATACGCAGTATTTT; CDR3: CASSYSPRSKTDTQYF
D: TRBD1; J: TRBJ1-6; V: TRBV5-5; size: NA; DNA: TGTGCCAGCAGCTATAACCTACAGGGGCCCCTCCACTTT; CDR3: CASSYNLQGPLHF
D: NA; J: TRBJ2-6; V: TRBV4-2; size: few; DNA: TGTGCCAGCAGCCAAGATGCGGGTGGGTCTGGGGCCAACGTCCTGACTTTC; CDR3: CASSQDAGGSGANVLTF
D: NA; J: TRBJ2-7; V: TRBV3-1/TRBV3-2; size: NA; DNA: TGTGCCAGCAGACCAAGAGGCACAGGTCGGTCCTACGAGCAGTACTTC; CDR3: CASRPRGTGRSYEQYF
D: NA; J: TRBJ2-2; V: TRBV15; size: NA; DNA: TGTGCCACCAGCAGAGATAGCCGCGCCACCGGGGAGCTGTTTTTT; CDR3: CATSRDSRATGELFF
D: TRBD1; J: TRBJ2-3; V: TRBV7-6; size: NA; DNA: TGTGCCAGCAGCTTAGGGACAGGGGTTAGCACAGATACGCAGTATTTT; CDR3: CASSLGTGVSTDTQYF
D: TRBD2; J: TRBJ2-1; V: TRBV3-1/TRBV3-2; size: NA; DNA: TGTGCCAGCAGCCTTGGGACTAGGGAGTTCTTC; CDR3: CASSLGTREFF
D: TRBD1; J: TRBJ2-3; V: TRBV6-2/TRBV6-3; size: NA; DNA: TGTGCCAGCAGTTACCCGAAGGACAGGGTGAGAGATACGCAGTATTTT; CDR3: CASSYPKDRVRDTQYF
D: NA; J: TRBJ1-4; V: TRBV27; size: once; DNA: TGTGCCAGCAGTCCGGACAGAGTTAAACTGTTTTTT; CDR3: CASSPDRVKLFF
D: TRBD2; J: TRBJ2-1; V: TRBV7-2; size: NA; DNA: TGTGCCAGCAGCCCAGGGACTAGCGGGGGGCTGGGGTACAATGAGCAGTTCTTC; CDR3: CASSPGTSGGLGYNEQFF
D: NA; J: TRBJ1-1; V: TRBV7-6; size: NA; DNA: TGTGCCAGCAGCTTAACTGGGCCCCGTGAAGCTTTCTTT; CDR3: CASSLTGPREAFF
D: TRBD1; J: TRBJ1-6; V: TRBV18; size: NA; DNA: TGTGCCAGCTCACCGGTAGGCGGGACAGAAAATTCACCCCTCCACTTT; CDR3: CASSPVGGTENSPLHF
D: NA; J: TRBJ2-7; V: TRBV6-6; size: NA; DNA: TGTGCCAGCAGGAACACCGGGACTTCCTACGAGCAGTACTTC; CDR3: CASRNTGTSYEQYF
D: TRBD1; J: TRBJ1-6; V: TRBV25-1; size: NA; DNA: TGTGCCAGCAGTGCTTGGACAGGGGCTAATTCACCCCTCCACTTT; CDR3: CASSAWTGANSPLHF
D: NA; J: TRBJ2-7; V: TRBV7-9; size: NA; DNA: TGTGCCAGCAGCCAGGGAATATACGAGCAGTACTTC; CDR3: CASSQGIYEQYF
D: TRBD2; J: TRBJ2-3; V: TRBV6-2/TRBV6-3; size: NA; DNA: TGTGCCAGCAGTAGGGGGCGGGGGGGCCCGAGCACAGATACGCAGTATTTT; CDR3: CASSRGRGGPSTDTQYF
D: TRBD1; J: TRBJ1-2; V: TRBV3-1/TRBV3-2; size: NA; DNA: TGTGCCAGCAGCCATCGGAGGGGGCATGGCTACACCTTC; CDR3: CASSHRRGHGYTF
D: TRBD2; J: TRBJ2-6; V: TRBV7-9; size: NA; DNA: TGTGCCCCGGGGGGAGTCCCTACCCCCGGGGCCAACGTCCTGACTTTC; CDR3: CAPGGVPTPGANVLTF
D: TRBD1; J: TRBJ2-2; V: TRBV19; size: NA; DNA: TGTGCCAGTAGGGGACAGGGACGGACCGGGGAGCTGTTTTTT; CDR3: CASRGQGRTGELFF
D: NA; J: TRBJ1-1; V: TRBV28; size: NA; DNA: TGTGCCAGCAGTTCCCCACAGGGTTGGAACACTGAAGCTTTCTTT; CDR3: CASSSPQGWNTEAFF
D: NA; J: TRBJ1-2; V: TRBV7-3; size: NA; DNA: TGTGCCAGCAGCTCACCTGGGGGACAAGGCTACACCTTC; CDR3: CASSSPGGQGYTF
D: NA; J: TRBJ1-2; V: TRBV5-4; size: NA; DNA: TGTGCCAGCAGCTTGAAATCAGCTCGGCGGTATGATGGCTACACCTTC; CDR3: CASSLKSARRYDGYTF
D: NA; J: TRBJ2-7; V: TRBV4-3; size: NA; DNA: TGCGCCAGCAGCCAACTTCGTGACACCGAGCAGTACTTC; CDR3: CASSQLRDTEQYF
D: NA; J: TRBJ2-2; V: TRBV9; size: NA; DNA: TGTGCCAGCAGCGTAGCAGGGTCGTGGAACACCGGGGAGCTGTTTTTT; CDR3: CASSVAGSWNTGELFF
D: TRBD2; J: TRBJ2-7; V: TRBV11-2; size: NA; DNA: TGTGCCAGCAGCGCCCGGGAGGGGGGACACCAATACGAGCAGTACTTC; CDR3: CASSAREGGHQYEQYF
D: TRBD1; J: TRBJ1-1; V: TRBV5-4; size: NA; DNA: TGTGCCAGCAGCTTGGAAGGGGGCACGTTCATGAACACTGAAGCTTTCTTT; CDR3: CASSLEGGTFMNTEAFF
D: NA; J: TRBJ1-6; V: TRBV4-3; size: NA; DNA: TGCGCCAGCAGCCAAGCCCATATAAAACAGGTCCGGGCTTCACCCCTCCACTTT; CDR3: CASSQAHIKQVRASPLHF
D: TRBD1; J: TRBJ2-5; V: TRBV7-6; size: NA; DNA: TGTGCCAGCAGCTTAGCGTGGACAGGGGGCAACGACCAGTACTTC; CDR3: CASSLAWTGGNDQYF
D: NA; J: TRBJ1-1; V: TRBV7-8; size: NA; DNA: TGTGCCAGCAGCGGCCGGGACGGCGGGGACACTGAAGCTTTCTTT; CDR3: CASSGRDGGDTEAFF
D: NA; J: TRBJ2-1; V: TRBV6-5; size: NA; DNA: TGTGCCAGCAGCTTCTTATACAATGAGCAGTTCTTC; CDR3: CASSFLYNEQFF
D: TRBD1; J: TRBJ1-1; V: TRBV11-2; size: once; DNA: TGTGCCAGCAGCCCCCAGAGGGACAGGGCCGGGGAAGCTTTCTTT; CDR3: CASSPQRDRAGEAFF
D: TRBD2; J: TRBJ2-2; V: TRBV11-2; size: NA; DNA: TGTGCCAGCAGCTTTAGCGGGGGGGCCATCGGGGAGCTGTTTTTT; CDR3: CASSFSGGAIGELFF
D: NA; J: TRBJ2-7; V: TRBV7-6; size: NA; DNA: TGTGCCAGCAGCCATATAAGAAACTTATGTGAGGTACTCCGCGGATACGAGCAGTACTTC; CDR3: CASSHIRNLCEVLRGYEQYF
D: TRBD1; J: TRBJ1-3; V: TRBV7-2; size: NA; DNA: TGTGCCAGCAGCTTACGACAGGGTTCTGGAAACACCATATATTTT; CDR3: CASSLRQGSGNTIYF
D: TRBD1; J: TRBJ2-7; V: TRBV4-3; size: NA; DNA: TGCGCCAGCAGCCAAGATGGTACAGGGGTGGGCAACGAGCAGTACTTC; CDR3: CASSQDGTGVGNEQYF
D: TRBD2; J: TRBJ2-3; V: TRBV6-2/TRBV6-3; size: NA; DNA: TGTGCCAGCAGTTACTCGAGCGTTGGGAGGGACAGCACAGATACGCAGTATTTT; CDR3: CASSYSSVGRDSTDTQYF
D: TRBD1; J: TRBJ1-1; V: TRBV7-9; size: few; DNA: TGTGCCAGCAGCGACCTCGACAGGGGGTACACTGAAGCTTTCTTT; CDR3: CASSDLDRGYTEAFF
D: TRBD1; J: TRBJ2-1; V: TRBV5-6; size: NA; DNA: TGTGCCAGCAGCTTGGTCCCGGGACAGTACAATGAGCAGTTCTTC; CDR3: CASSLVPGQYNEQFF
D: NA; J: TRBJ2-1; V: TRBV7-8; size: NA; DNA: TGTGCCAGCAGCCCCGGGACTTACAATGAGCAGTTCTTC; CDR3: CASSPGTYNEQFF
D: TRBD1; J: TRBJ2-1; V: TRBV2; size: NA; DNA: TGTGCCAGCAGTCCCGGGACAGGGGCGGGTCTGGGTGAGCAGTTCTTC; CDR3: CASSPGTGAGLGEQFF
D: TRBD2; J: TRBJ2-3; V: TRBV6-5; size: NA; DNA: TGTGCCAGCAGTAGCGGGGGGGCAGGCACAGATACGCAGTATTTT; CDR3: CASSSGGAGTDTQYF
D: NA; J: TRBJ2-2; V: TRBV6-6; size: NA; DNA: TGTGCCAGCAGTTACTCGGGTTACAGGGCCCGACTGTTTTTT; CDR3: CASSYSGYRARLFF
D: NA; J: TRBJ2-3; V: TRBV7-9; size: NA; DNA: TGTGCCAGCAGCAAACCAGGGTTCGATACGCAGTATTTT; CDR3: CASSKPGFDTQYF
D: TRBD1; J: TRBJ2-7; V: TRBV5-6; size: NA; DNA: TGTGCCAGCAGGCCGGGACAGGAGTCTCTCGAGCAGTACTTC; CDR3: CASRPGQESLEQYF
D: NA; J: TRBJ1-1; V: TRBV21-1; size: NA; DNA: TGTGCCAGCAGCAAAGAAACGGGAACGGTTGAAGAAACTGAAGCTTTCTTT; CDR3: CASSKETGTVEETEAFF
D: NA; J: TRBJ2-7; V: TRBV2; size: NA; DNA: TGTGCCACAGGACAGACCTCCTACGAGCAGTACTTC; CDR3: CATGQTSYEQYF
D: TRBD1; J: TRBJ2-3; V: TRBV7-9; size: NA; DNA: TGTGCCAGCAGCACCCGGACAGGGTTGGGGGATACGCAGTATTTT; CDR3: CASSTRTGLGDTQYF
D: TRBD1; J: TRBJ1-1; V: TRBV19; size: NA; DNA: TGTGCCAGTAGTAAGGACAGGGGCGGAACTGAAGCTTTCTTT; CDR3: CASSKDRGGTEAFF
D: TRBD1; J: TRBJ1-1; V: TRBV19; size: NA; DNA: TGTGCCAGTAGGACAGGGTCAACCAACACTGAAGCTTTCTTT; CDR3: CASRTGSTNTEAFF
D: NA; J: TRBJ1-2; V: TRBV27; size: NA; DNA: TGTGCCAGCAGTTTGTCGCGTGTTAACTATGGCTACACCTTC; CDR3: CASSLSRVNYGYTF
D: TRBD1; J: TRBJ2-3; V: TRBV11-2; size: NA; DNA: TGTGCCAGCAGCTTAGGAGGGGGCGTAGATACGCAGTATTTT; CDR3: CASSLGGGVDTQYF
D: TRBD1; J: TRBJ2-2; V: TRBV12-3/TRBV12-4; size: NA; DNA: TGTGCCACCAGGGGGCAGAACACCGGGGAGCTGTTTTTT; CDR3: CATRGQNTGELFF